The clone carrying this TCR beta chain has more than one count but fewer than ten. Antigen: not known. Time point of the sample: persistent/refractory GD, antithyroid drugs over 5 years with positive TRAb. RNA isolated from PBMCs was used to make the TCR library. About 8.8 milliliters of peripheral blood went into EDTA tubes. V gave up 7 bases and J gave up 3 bases, with 12 bases separating them. The germline V gene encodes CDR1 GTSNPN and CDR2 SVGIG (reference sequence). The CDR3 extends over 12 amino acids. This sample is part of a study of regulatory T cells in long-lasting Graves disease. General study results and limits: Persistent Graves' disease cases displayed lower TCR diversity than newly diagnosed ones.

Library construction for TCR beta used iRepertoire HTBI primers and Arm-PCR of CDR3 regions. TCRdb itself ran the multiplex PCR reads through MiXCR, one entry per CDR3 protein. The profile covers 650,000 to 850,000 distinct CDR3 sequences, with roughly 30% appearing a single time and about 42% taken by the ten largest. This sequence was found in a female donor with Graves disease. The V call is TRBV30, the J call TRBJ1-1; D not resolved. The sequencing used peripheral blood mononuclear cells (PBMCs), collected when the disease was refractory, from a patient treated with antithyroid drugs. Written as DNA, the CDR3 is TGTGCCTCAGCTCGCGGGCACACTGAAGCTTTCTTT. It translates to CASARGHTEAFF.